The 17 T cell receptor beta chains presented below share a single source sample, sequenced in a study of blood T cell repertoires in COVID-19. The method was immunoSEQ multiplex PCR; TCRdb's version includes in-frame clones alone and lacks a portion of them. In the table there are 150,000 to 200,000 clones, roughly nine tenths of which are singletons. Sequenced: peripheral blood. The receptors were gathered from a woman in her sixties or seventies with COVID-19, enrolled during active disease.

CDR3 DNA sequence: TGCGCCAGCAGCTTAGACTATGAGACCTACAATGAGCAGTTCTTC. Its protein is CASSLDYETYNEQFF. This chain joins TRBV5-1 and TRBJ2-1; perhaps TRBD2 as D (5 bases). The CDR3 has 15 residues. Trimming cost V 2 bases and J 2 bases, with 11 bases left between them. CDR1 and CDR2 from the germline V gene are SGHRS and YFSETQ. Full variable domain (outside the CDR3, taken from reference TRBV5-1 and TRBJ2-1): KAGVTQTPRYLIKTRGQQVTLSCSPISGHRSVSWYQQTPGQGLQFLFEYFSETQRNKGNFPGRFSGRQFSNSRSEMNVSTLELGDSALYLCASSLDYETYNEQFFGPGTRLTVL.

The chain links TRBV28 to TRBJ1-5; 8 bases map to TRBD1. The germline V gene has CDR1 MDHEN and CDR2 SYDVKM. There are 13 residues in the CDR3. With V trimmed by 7 bases and J by 7 bases, 6 bases remained unmatched. The CDR3 DNA is TGTGCCAGCACCCTGGGACAGGCACAGCCCCAGCATTTT. Encoded protein: CASTLGQAQPQHF.

The chain uses TRBV9 and TRBJ1-4; D is unclear. V was pared by 3 bases and J by 0 bases, with 9 bases between. The CDR3 totals 15 residues. Germline V gene sequence: CDR1 SGDLS, CDR2 YYNGEE. The CDR3 loop is CASSGFGATNEKLFF. CDR3 DNA sequence: TGTGCCAGCAGCGGCTTCGGGGCAACTAATGAAAAACTGTTTTTT.

The V call is TRBV6-6, the J call TRBJ1-5; 10 positions match TRBD1. This CDR3 is built from 16 residues. V lost 2 bases to trimming and J lost 4 bases; unmatched junction nucleotides: 5. Looked up from germline, CDR1 is MNHNY and CDR2 is SVGAGI (reference sequence). CDR3 sequence reads: CASSYGQGVANQPQHF. Written as DNA, the CDR3 is TGTGCCAGCAGTTACGGACAGGGGGTCGCTAATCAGCCCCAGCATTTT.

The chain recombines TRBV24-1 with TRBJ1-2, with 11 bases that match TRBD1. Germline CDR1 reads KGHDR; CDR2 reads SFDVKD. J gave up 3 bases and V 3 bases, and 5 bases lay outside the gene matches. The CDR3 covers 16 residues. The CDR3 DNA follows: TGTGCCACCAGTGATCCGGGGACAGGGGGGCACTATGGCTACACCTTC. Amino acids: CATSDPGTGGHYGYTF.

The chain couples TRBV5-6 to TRBJ2-7; TRBD2 might be the D (6 bases). V was pared by 0 bases and J by 3 bases, with 10 bases between. Germline lookup yields CDR1 SGHDT and CDR2 YYEEEE. The CDR3 contains 14 residues. The CDR3 DNA is TGTGCCAGCAGCTTGGCCGGGAGAGTCTACGAGCAGTACTTC. Its protein product is CASSLAGRVYEQYF.

The gene calls are TRBV6-2 or TRBV6-3 and TRBJ2-7, with 9 bases aligning to TRBD2. The germline CDR1 and CDR2 sequences are MNHEY and SVGEGT. V gave up 2 bases and J gave up 1 base; unmatched junction bases: 3. The CDR3 covers 15 residues. The CDR3 coding sequence is TGTGCCAGCAGTTACATGCGGGGGGGTTCCTACGAGCAGTACTTC. Amino acid sequence: CASSYMRGGSYEQYF.

The chain joins TRBV5-1 to TRBJ1-4; 9 nucleotides agree with TRBD1. The CDR3 extends over 15 amino acids. Germline V lookup: CDR1 SGHRS, CDR2 YFSETQ. Losses at the gene ends were 0 bases for V and 7 bases for J; bases not matched to a gene: 4. Written as DNA, the CDR3 is TGCGCCAGCAGCTTGGGAGGGACAGGGCGTGAAAAACTGTTTTTT. Amino acid sequence: CASSLGGTGREKLFF.

The V call is TRBV5-4, the J call TRBJ2-3; TRBD2 agrees at 8 bases. Germline V gene sequence: CDR1 SGHNT, CDR2 YYREEE (reference sequence). The trim removed 4 bases at V and 3 bases at J, leaving 4 bases unmatched. The CDR3 contains 14 residues. CDR3 DNA: TGTGCCAGCAGCAAAACTAGCGGTACAGATACGCAGTATTTT. This gives the protein CASSKTSGTDTQYF.

The rearrangement links TRBV5-6 to TRBJ2-7; 9 bases agree with TRBD1. J gave up 6 bases and V 1 base, and 11 bases lay outside the gene matches. The length of the CDR3 is 16 residues. The germline gives CDR1 SGHDT, CDR2 YYEEEE. The chain's CDR3 is CASSLLGQGRLGEQYF. CDR3 in DNA: TGTGCCAGCAGCTTGCTTGGACAGGGGCGCTTAGGCGAGCAGTACTTC.

The chain joins TRBV28 to TRBJ2-7, with 9 bases lining up with TRBD1. CDR3 length: 13 residues. Germline V gene data show CDR1 as MDHEN and CDR2 as SYDVKM. The V segment lost 8 bases and the J segment 3 bases; nucleotides outside the gene matches: 5. The CDR3 is CASGGTGLYEQYF. The CDR3 nucleotides read TGTGCCAGCGGGGGGACAGGGCTCTACGAGCAGTACTTC. Drawing the rest from reference TRBV28 and TRBJ2-7, the complete variable domain is DVKVTQSSRYLVKRTGEKVFLECVQDMDHENMFWYRQDPGLGLRLIYFSYDVKMKEKGDIPEGYSVSREKKERFSLILESASTNQTSMYLCASGGTGLYEQYFGPGTRLTVT.

This clone was counted between two and nine times. V gene TRBV19 combines with J gene TRBJ2-1; 10 nucleotides agree with TRBD2. The germline V gene encodes CDR1 LNHDA and CDR2 SQIVND (reference sequence). The CDR3 totals 19 residues. The V segment lost 3 bases and the J segment 0 bases; nucleotides outside the gene matches: 11. The CDR3 spells CASSMVAGGDSSSYNEQFF. The CDR3 region has the DNA TGTGCCAGTAGTATGGTAGCGGGAGGCGATTCGAGCTCCTACAATGAGCAGTTCTTC. The full variable domain, its missing parts supplied by reference TRBV19 and TRBJ2-1, is DGGITQSPKYLFRKEGQNVTLSCEQNLNHDAMYWYRQDPGQGLRLIYYSQIVNDFQKGDIAEGYSVSREKKESFPLTVTSAQKNPTAFYLCASSMVAGGDSSSYNEQFFGPGTRLTVL.

The table lists this clone with a count of one. The CDR3 DNA is TGTGCCAGCTCACCGGGAACAGGGGGCGCGAATGGCTACACCTTC. Its translation is CASSPGTGGANGYTF. The chain employs TRBV18 and TRBJ1-2; 9 bases agree with TRBD1. The germline CDR1 and CDR2 sequences are KGHSH and LQKENI. This CDR3 has 15 amino acids. With V trimmed by 3 bases and J by 6 bases, 8 bases remained unmatched.

This CDR3 reads CASSPIQGINEKLFF. The CDR3 region has the DNA TGTGCCAGTAGTCCGATACAGGGGATTAATGAAAAACTGTTTTTT. The V and J genes are TRBV19 and TRBJ1-4; 7 bases are shared with TRBD1. The CDR3 covers 15 residues. CDR1 and CDR2 from the germline V gene are LNHDA and SQIVND (reference sequence). Trimming at V came to 5 bases and at J to 4 bases, leaving 7 bases not matched to a gene.

CDR3 nucleotide sequence: TGTGCCAGCAGCCTTCGCCCGGGACAGGGGGCGCGTCTAATTCCCTACGAGCAGTACTTC. It is translated as CASSLRPGQGARLIPYEQYF. The chain is built from TRBV6-2 or TRBV6-3 and TRBJ2-7; 12 bases agree with TRBD1. CDR1 and CDR2 (germline): MNHEY, SVGEGT. The trim removed 6 bases at V and 2 bases at J, leaving 20 bases unmatched. The CDR3 covers 20 residues.

This CDR3 is CASSLMVVRHEQFF. CDR3 nucleotides: TGTGCCAGCAGCTTAATGGTAGTTCGCCATGAGCAGTTCTTC. The V and J genes are TRBV7-2 and TRBJ2-1; no reliable D call. V lost 2 bases and J 8 bases, leaving 13 bases between the germline ends. CDR1 and CDR2 (germline): SGHTA, FQGNSA. The CDR3 contains 14 residues.

This chain joins TRBV5-5 and TRBJ1-5; D is unclear. V lost 7 bases and J 1 base, leaving 12 bases between the germline ends. CDR3 length: 14 amino acids. Looked up from germline, CDR1 is SGHKS and CDR2 is YYEKEE (reference sequence). CDR3 DNA: TGTGCCAGCCTTCCGGAGTTGAGCAATCAGCCCCAGCATTTT. Translating it yields CASLPELSNQPQHF. The full variable domain, completed using reference TRBV5-5 and TRBJ1-5, is DAGVTQSPTHLIKTRGQQVTLRCSPISGHKSVSWYQQVLGQGPQFIFQYYEKEERGRGNFPDRFSARQFPNYSSELNVNALLLGDSALYLCASLPELSNQPQHFGDGTRLSIL.